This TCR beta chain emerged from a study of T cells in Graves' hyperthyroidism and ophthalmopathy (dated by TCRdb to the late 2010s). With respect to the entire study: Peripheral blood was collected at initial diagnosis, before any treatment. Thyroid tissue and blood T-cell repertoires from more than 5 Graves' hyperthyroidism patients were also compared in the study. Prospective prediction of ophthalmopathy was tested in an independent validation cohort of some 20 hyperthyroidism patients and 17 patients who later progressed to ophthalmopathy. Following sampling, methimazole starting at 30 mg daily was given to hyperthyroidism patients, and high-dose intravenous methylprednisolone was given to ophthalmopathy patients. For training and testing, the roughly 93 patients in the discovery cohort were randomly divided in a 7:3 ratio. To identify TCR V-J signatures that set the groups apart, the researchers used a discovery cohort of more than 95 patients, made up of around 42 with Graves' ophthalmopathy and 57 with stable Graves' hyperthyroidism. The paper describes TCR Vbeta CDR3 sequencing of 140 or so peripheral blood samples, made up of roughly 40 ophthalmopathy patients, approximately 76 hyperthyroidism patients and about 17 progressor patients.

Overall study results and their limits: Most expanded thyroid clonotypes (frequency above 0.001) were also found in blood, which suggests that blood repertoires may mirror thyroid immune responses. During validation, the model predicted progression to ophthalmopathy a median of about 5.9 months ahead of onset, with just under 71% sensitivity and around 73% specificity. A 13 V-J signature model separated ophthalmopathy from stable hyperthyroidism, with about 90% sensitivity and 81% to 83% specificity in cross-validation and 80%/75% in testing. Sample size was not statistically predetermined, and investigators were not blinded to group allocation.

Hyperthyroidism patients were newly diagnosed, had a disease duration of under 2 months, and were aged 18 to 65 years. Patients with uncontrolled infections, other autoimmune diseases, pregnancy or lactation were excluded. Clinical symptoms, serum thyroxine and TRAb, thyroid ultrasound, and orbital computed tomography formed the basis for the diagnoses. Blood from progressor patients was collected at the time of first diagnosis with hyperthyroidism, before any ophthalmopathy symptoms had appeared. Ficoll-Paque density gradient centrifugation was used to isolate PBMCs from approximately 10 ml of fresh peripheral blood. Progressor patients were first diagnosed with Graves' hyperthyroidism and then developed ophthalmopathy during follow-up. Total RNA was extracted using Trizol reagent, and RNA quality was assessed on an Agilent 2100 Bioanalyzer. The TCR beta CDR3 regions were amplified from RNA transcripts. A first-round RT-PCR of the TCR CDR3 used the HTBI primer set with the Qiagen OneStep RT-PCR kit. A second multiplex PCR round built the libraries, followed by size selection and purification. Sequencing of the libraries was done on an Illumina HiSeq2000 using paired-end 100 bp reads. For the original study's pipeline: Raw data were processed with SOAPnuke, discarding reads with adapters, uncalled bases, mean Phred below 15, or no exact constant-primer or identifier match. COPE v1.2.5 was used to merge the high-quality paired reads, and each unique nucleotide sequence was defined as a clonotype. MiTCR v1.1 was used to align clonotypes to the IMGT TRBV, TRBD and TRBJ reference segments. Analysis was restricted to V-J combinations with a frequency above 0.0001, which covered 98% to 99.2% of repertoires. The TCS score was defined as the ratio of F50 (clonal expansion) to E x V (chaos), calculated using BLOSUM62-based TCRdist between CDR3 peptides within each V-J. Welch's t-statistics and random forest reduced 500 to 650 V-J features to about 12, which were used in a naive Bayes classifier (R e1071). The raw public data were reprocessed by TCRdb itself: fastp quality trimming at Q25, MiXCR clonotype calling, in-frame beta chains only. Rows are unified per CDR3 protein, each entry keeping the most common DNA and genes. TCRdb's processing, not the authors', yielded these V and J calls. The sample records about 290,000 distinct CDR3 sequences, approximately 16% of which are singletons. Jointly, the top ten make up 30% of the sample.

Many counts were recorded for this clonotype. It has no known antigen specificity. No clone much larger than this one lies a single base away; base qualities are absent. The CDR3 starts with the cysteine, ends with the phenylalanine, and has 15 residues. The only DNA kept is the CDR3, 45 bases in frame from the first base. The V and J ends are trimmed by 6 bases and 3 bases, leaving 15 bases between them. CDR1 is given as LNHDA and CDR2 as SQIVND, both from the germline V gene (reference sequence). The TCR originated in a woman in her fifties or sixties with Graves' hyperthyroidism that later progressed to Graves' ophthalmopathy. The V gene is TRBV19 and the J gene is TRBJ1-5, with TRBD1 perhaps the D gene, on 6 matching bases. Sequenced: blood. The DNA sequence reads TGTGCCAGTAGCACCGGATGGGGGGCCAATCAGCCCCAGCATTTT. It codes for CASSTGWGANQPQHF.